Each of the 15 T cell receptor beta chains below was sequenced from the same sample in a study of T and B cells in COVID-19 patients. BIOMED2 TRB-A/B primer pools were used in multiplex TRB PCR. From the multiplex PCR reads, TCRdb called clonotypes with MiXCR, one entry per CDR3 protein. The profile shows approximately 8,000 distinct CDR3 sequences, 40% to 45% of them singletons. Blood genomic DNA input for TRB amplification was about 240-500 ng. The sample taken for sequencing was blood. Source of these receptors: a human donor who had recovered from COVID-19.

This clonotype occurred once. This chain connects TRBV6-1 to TRBJ1-5; 7 nucleotides align to TRBD1. The CDR3 sequence is 15 residues long. Germline V gives CDR1 MNHNS, CDR2 SASEGT. V lost 6 bases, J lost 2 bases, and 7 bases stayed unmatched. The CDR3: CASSTRGNGNQPQHF. The CDR3 DNA follows: TGTGCCAGCAGCACCAGGGGGAACGGCAATCAGCCCCAGCATTTT.

This clonotype was counted between two and nine times. V is TRBV18 and J is TRBJ2-2, with a tentative D call TRBD1 (6 bases). Germline V gives CDR1 KGHSH, CDR2 LQKENI. The CDR3 runs to 15 residues. Trimming took 4 bases from V and 3 from J, leaving 12 bases between them. The CDR3 protein is CASSLDRLDTGELFF. The CDR3 coding sequence is TGTGCCAGCTCACTCGACAGGTTAGACACCGGGGAGCTGTTTTTT.

The chain couples TRBV6-6 to TRBJ2-2; weak D call: TRBD1 (6 bases). This CDR3 is built from 13 residues. The germline CDR1 and CDR2 sequences are MNHNY and SVGAGI (reference sequence). V was cut by 10 bases and J by 1 base, with 10 bases left in between. CDR3 sequence (DNA): TGTGCCATAAAGACAGGGAACACCGGGGAGCTGTTTTTT. As protein: CAIKTGNTGELFF.

This clonotype is medium-sized within its sample. The chain links TRBV11-3 to TRBJ2-3, with 11 bases that match TRBD2. Germline CDR1 is SGHNT and CDR2 is YENEEA. V shed 0 bases and J 4 bases; nucleotides not matched to a gene: 6. The CDR3 length is 17 residues. As DNA, the CDR3 is TGTGCCAGCAGCTTAGATCGGGGGACTAGCGGAGCAGATACGCAGTATTTT. Translating it yields CASSLDRGTSGADTQYF. Variable domain in full (rest from reference TRBV11-3 and TRBJ2-3): EAGVVQSPRYKIIEKKQPVAFWCNPISGHNTLYWYLQNLGQGPELLIRYENEEAVDDSQLPKDRFSAERLKGVDSTLKIQPAELGDSAVYLCASSLDRGTSGADTQYFGPGTRLTVL.

This clonotype showed up just a few times. This chain links TRBV30 with TRBJ2-3; weak D call: TRBD2 (6 bases). From germline, CDR1 is GTSNPN and CDR2 SVGIG (reference sequence). Trimming removed 4 bases from V and 0 bases from J, with 17 bases in between. CDR3 length equals 16 residues. CDR3 sequence reads: CAWKVWGEISTDTQYF. The CDR3 nucleotides read TGTGCCTGGAAGGTGTGGGGGGAGATTAGCACAGATACGCAGTATTTT.

The rearrangement joins TRBV6-5 to TRBJ2-5, with 7 bases that match TRBD1. With V trimmed by 7 bases and J by 5 bases, 10 bases remained unmatched. The CDR3 is 14 amino acids. Germline V CDR1 and CDR2: MNHEY, SVGAGI. CDR3 loop: CASKTDRVRETQYF. The CDR3 nucleotides are TGTGCCAGCAAGACAGACAGGGTGAGGGAGACCCAGTACTTC.

The rearrangement links TRBV11-1 to TRBJ2-3, with D possibly called TRBD1 or TRBD2 (5 bases each). This CDR3 is 15 amino acids long. The V and J ends lost 5 bases and 2 bases respectively, with 14 bases between them. Germline V gene data show CDR1 as SGHAT and CDR2 as FQDESV (reference sequence). CDR3 region: CASSPRGSITDTQYF. The CDR3 nucleotides read TGTGCCAGCAGCCCTCGGGGCTCCATCACAGATACGCAGTATTTT.

This clonotype was seen only a few times. This CDR3 reads CSVVGQGSSGNTIYF. CDR3 coding DNA: TGCAGCGTTGTAGGGCAGGGGAGCTCTGGAAACACCATATATTTT. The chain is built from TRBV29-1 and TRBJ1-3, with TRBD1 as a possible D gene (6 bases). V shed 4 bases and J shed 0 bases, with 13 bases lying between them. From germline, CDR1 is SQVTM and CDR2 ANQGSEA. This CDR3 region has 15 residues.

This clonotype was seen a few times. The rearrangement joins TRBV6-5 to TRBJ2-5, with D perhaps being TRBD1 or TRBD2 (5 bases each). Germline V gene data show CDR1 as MNHEY and CDR2 as SVGAGI. V lost 5 bases and J 7 bases, leaving 17 bases between the germline ends. The length of the CDR3 is 14 residues. The CDR3 reads CASSARDELGTQYF. CDR3 DNA sequence: TGTGCCAGCAGTGCACGGGACGAGCTAGGGACCCAGTACTTC.

The V gene is TRBV11-2, the J gene TRBJ2-7; perhaps TRBD1 as D (6 bases). Trimming took off 2 bases at V and 0 bases at J, with 17 bases between the two ends. CDR1 is SGHAT, CDR2 FQNNGV, per germline. The CDR3 covers 17 residues. In nucleotides, the CDR3 is TGTGCCAGCAGCTTACGTGCCAGGACAGATTTCTCCTACGAGCAGTACGTC. Its protein is CASSLRARTDFSYEQYV.

The V and J genes are TRBV5-4 and TRBJ2-2; TRBD2 agrees at 9 bases. The V gene end was trimmed by 1 base and the J gene end by 1 base; junction bases not matched to a gene: 5. There are 17 residues in the CDR3. Germline CDR1 reads SGHNT; CDR2 reads YYREEE (reference sequence). The CDR3 here is CASSLLLAGQNTGELFF. The CDR3 coding sequence is TGTGCCAGCAGCTTGCTCCTAGCGGGGCAGAACACCGGGGAGCTGTTTTTT.

This clonotype came up a few times. The genes are TRBV6-4 and TRBJ2-3, with 10 nucleotides matching TRBD2. Germline V CDR1 and CDR2: MRHNA, SNTAGT. V shed 2 bases, J shed 4 bases, and the junction held 3 bases outside the gene matches. This CDR3 has 15 amino acids. CDR3 loop: CASSDVAGGPDTQYF. CDR3 DNA sequence: TGTGCCAGCAGTGACGTAGCGGGGGGCCCAGATACGCAGTATTTT.

The chain carries TRBV11-3 and TRBJ2-7; 7 nucleotides align to TRBD2. The germline CDR1 and CDR2 sequences are SGHNT and YENEEA. This CDR3 spans 14 amino acids. V dropped 1 base and J dropped 0; count of bases not matched to a gene: 0. This chain's CDR3 is CASSLAGGSYEQYF. CDR3 DNA: TGTGCCAGCAGCTTAGCGGGGGGCTCCTACGAGCAGTACTTC.

This clonotype has only a few counts. The chain joins TRBV12-3 or TRBV12-4 to TRBJ2-1; 8 bases fit TRBD1. The junction had 5 bases not matched to a gene; V was cut back by 6 bases and J by 7 bases. The CDR3 length is 13 residues. CDR3 nucleotide sequence: TGTGCCAGCAGCAGGGGGCTGGGGAATGAGCAGTTCTTC. Translation gives CASSRGLGNEQFF.

This chain joins TRBV19 and TRBJ1-6, with D hard to call. The CDR3 is 14 amino acids. Trimming took off 3 bases at V and 10 bases at J, with 13 bases between the two ends. Germline CDR1 reads LNHDA; CDR2 reads SQIVND (reference sequence). CDR3 nucleotides: TGTGCCAGTAGTATTGGGTGGAATATCTCACCCCTCCACTTT. Amino acids: CASSIGWNISPLHF. Complete variable domain (other parts from reference TRBV19 and TRBJ1-6): DGGITQSPKYLFRKEGQNVTLSCEQNLNHDAMYWYRQDPGQGLRLIYYSQIVNDFQKGDIAEGYSVSREKKESFPLTVTSAQKNPTAFYLCASSIGWNISPLHFGNGTRLTVT.